These T cell receptor beta chains were read from a single sample in a study of persistence of HIV-infected CD4 T cells. No antigens are known for them. Method: immunoSEQ multiplex PCR; TCRdb's copy keeps in-frame clones and lacks some. The sample contains roughly 43,000 clones, approximately 93% of which appear only once. Sequenced material: CD4+ T cells sorted from PBMCs after approximately 19-hour stimulation, taken from a patient who received antiretroviral therapy. The origin of the receptors is an adult man with HIV who was CMV-seropositive. CDR3s include the opening cysteine and the closing phenylalanine or tryptophan. Fields, in order: clone size, V gene, D gene, J gene, CDR3 DNA, CDR3 protein. The D gene is left open where the match is weak. Rows may omit the clone size; those that give it use once, few, many or a size class.

>.|TRBV30|.|TRBJ1-2
TGTGCCTGGAACGCGTACCCGCTCTGCTTC
CAWNAYPLCF
>.|TRBV12-3/TRBV12-4|.|TRBJ1-5
TGTGCCAGCAGTTTTTCAATCCTCCAGCCCCAGCATTTT
CASSFSILQPQHF
>.|TRBV27|.|TRBJ2-7
TGTGCCAGCAAGCCGGGCCAGAGGCCGGCCGAGCAGTACTTC
CASKPGQRPAEQYF
>.|TRBV9|.|TRBJ2-7
TGTGCCAACGGGGCCAATCACTACGAGCAGTACTTC
CANGANHYEQYF
>.|TRBV18|TRBD2|TRBJ2-3
TGTGCCAGCCAAAGCGGGGGGTTCACAGATACGCAGTATTTT
CASQSGGFTDTQYF
>.|TRBV27|.|TRBJ1-5
TGTGCCAGCAGTGCAGGCGGGAAAAATCAGCCCCAGCATTTT
CASSAGGKNQPQHF
>.|TRBV7-2|.|TRBJ1-1
TGTGCCAGCAGCGAATACAGGGTACCTGAAGCTTTCTTT
CASSEYRVPEAFF
>once|TRBV19|.|TRBJ2-6
TGTGCCAGTAGTATCGGATCTGGGGCCAACGTCCTGACTTTC
CASSIGSGANVLTF
>.|TRBV15|.|TRBJ1-5
TGTGCCACCAGCAGAGTTCGGCAATATAGCAATCAGCCCCAGCATTTT
CATSRVRQYSNQPQHF
>.|TRBV14|.|TRBJ1-4
TGTGCCAGCAGCCAAGCTCCAATTGGGGCATCGAATGAAAAACTGTTTTTT
CASSQAPIGASNEKLFF
>.|TRBV11-2|TRBD1|TRBJ2-7
TGTGCCAGCAGCTTAGGGCGACAGGGCTACGAGCAGTACTTC
CASSLGRQGYEQYF
>.|TRBV6-5|.|TRBJ1-2
TGTGCCAGCAGCCGATACCTCGGGGGGGCCTATGGCTACACCTTC
CASSRYLGGAYGYTF
>.|TRBV14|.|TRBJ2-2
TGTGCCAGCAGCCAGCGCAGGTTTGACACCGGGGAGCTGTTTTTT
CASSQRRFDTGELFF
>.|TRBV11-2|.|TRBJ1-6
TGTGCCAGCAGCTCGTGGGGTGGGAATTCACCCCTCCACTTT
CASSSWGGNSPLHF
>.|TRBV2|TRBD1|TRBJ1-2
TGTGCCAGCAGTGAAGGGGGACAGAGCTACACCTTC
CASSEGGQSYTF
>.|TRBV3-1/TRBV3-2|TRBD2|TRBJ2-7
TGTGCCAGCAGCCAAAGGATGGGACTAGCGTGGGCGATTGCACGTTACGAGCAGTACTTC
CASSQRMGLAWAIARYEQYF
>.|TRBV7-8|.|TRBJ2-7
TGTGCCAGCAGCTTAGCGGCATGGGGAGACGAGCAGTACTTC
CASSLAAWGDEQYF
>.|TRBV2|.|TRBJ1-6
TGTGCCAGCAGCCCCAGCCCCTCCTATAATTCACCCCTCCACTTT
CASSPSPSYNSPLHF
>.|TRBV25-1|.|TRBJ2-1
TGTGCCAGCAGTGAATATGTGACAAGAGTTGAGCAGTTCTTC
CASSEYVTRVEQFF
>.|TRBV5-1|.|TRBJ1-4
TGCGCCAGCAGCACAGACAGGACTAATGAAAAACTGTTTTTT
CASSTDRTNEKLFF
>.|TRBV5-1|.|TRBJ1-4
TGCGCCAGCAGCTCCCGAGGACAGAAACTGTTTTTT
CASSSRGQKLFF
>.|TRBV19|.|TRBJ2-1
TGTGCCAGTAGTATAGCTTGGGGGGCGTCCTACAATGAGCAGTTCTTC
CASSIAWGASYNEQFF
>.|TRBV4-1|.|TRBJ2-7
TGCGCCAGCAGCCAAGATCGGGCAATGCTCTCCTACGAGCAGTACTTC
CASSQDRAMLSYEQYF
>.|TRBV4-1|TRBD2|TRBJ2-3
TGCGCCAGCAGCCCAGGCGGGGGGGGCCCATCCTGGGATACGCAGTATTTT
CASSPGGGGPSWDTQYF
>.|TRBV28|.|TRBJ1-6
TGTGCCAGCAGATGGACAGAGGGCCCCCTCCACTTT
CASRWTEGPLHF
>once|TRBV7-9|TRBD1|TRBJ1-6
TGTGCCAGCAGCTTAGGACAGGGGGTTGGTTCACCCCTCCACTTT
CASSLGQGVGSPLHF
>.|TRBV28|.|TRBJ1-3
TGTGCCAGCAGTTCGTCCGGGGCCGTCGGAAACACCATATATTTT
CASSSSGAVGNTIYF
>.|TRBV12-3/TRBV12-4|.|TRBJ1-1
TGTGCCAGCAGTTTTTTGGTAGGGGGTGAAGCTTTCTTT
CASSFLVGGEAFF
>few|TRBV9|.|TRBJ1-1
TGTGCCAGCAGCGCGCAGGGGTCGGGTACTGAAGCTTTCTTT
CASSAQGSGTEAFF
>.|TRBV2|TRBD1|TRBJ2-2
TGTGCCAGCAGTGAAAGACAGGGAAGCACCGGGGAGCTGTTTTTT
CASSERQGSTGELFF
>.|TRBV28|.|TRBJ2-4
TGTGCCAGCAGTTTGCCAGGCCCGGCCAAAAACATTCAGTACTTC
CASSLPGPAKNIQYF
>.|TRBV4-1|TRBD1|TRBJ2-5
TGCGCCAGCAGCCAAACCAACAGGGGGCAAGAGACCCAGTACTTC
CASSQTNRGQETQYF
>.|TRBV3-1/TRBV3-2|.|TRBJ1-6
TGTGCCAGCAGCCAAGAAGACCGGGATTCACCCCTCCACTTT
CASSQEDRDSPLHF
>.|TRBV6-5|TRBD1|TRBJ2-7
TGTGCCAGCAGTTGGGACAGGGCCCGGTCCTACGAGCAGTACTTC
CASSWDRARSYEQYF
>.|TRBV6-1|.|TRBJ2-3
TGTGCCAGCAGTGAGAGGGGTAGGGCGCAGTATTTT
CASSERGRAQYF
>.|TRBV7-3|TRBD1|TRBJ2-5
TGTGCCAGCAGCCGGGGGACAGGGTTAGTGGAGACCCAGTACTTC
CASSRGTGLVETQYF
>.|TRBV5-1|.|TRBJ1-3
TGCGCCAGCAGCTTGAGCCAGGGCTCTGGAAACACCATATATTTT
CASSLSQGSGNTIYF
>.|TRBV7-2|.|TRBJ2-7
TGTGCCAGCAGCTCCACCGGGACTTCCTACGAGCAGTACTTC
CASSSTGTSYEQYF
>.|TRBV6-2/TRBV6-3|.|TRBJ2-3
TGTGCCAGCAGTTACACGCTTGCCGACACAGATACGCAGTATTTT
CASSYTLADTDTQYF
>once|TRBV9|TRBD1|TRBJ2-1
TGTGCCAGCAGCGACCGACAGGGGAATGATGAGCAGTTCTTC
CASSDRQGNDEQFF
>.|TRBV20-1|.|TRBJ2-1
TGCAGTGCTAGTGATGGGGGGGGGCACTCCTACAATGAGCAGTTCTTC
CSASDGGGHSYNEQFF
>.|TRBV28|TRBD1|TRBJ1-2
TGTGCCAGCAGGAGCCTAATGACAGGGCTGGGCTACACCTTC
CASRSLMTGLGYTF
>.|TRBV11-2|.|TRBJ1-4
TGTGCCAGCAGCAAAGCGTCAACTAATGAAAAACTGTTTTTT
CASSKASTNEKLFF
>.|TRBV7-2|TRBD2|TRBJ2-3
TGTGCCAGCAGCTTAGTACGCGGGGGGGCGGATACGCAGTATTTT
CASSLVRGGADTQYF
>.|TRBV7-2|.|TRBJ2-1
TGTGCCAGCAGCTTAGTCTTTACAGCTTACAATGAGCAGTTCTTC
CASSLVFTAYNEQFF
>.|TRBV7-9|TRBD2|TRBJ2-2
TGTGCCAGCACCGCAGCGGGGGGGTCAGGGGAGCTGTTTTTT
CASTAAGGSGELFF
>.|TRBV19|TRBD1|TRBJ2-5
TGTGCCAGTAGTCCGCAGACAGGGGGCGTAGGGACCCAGTACTTC
CASSPQTGGVGTQYF
>.|TRBV28|TRBD2|TRBJ2-7
TGTGCCAGCAGGTCAACTAGCGGGAATTACTACGAGCAGTACTTC
CASRSTSGNYYEQYF
>.|TRBV11-3|.|TRBJ1-1
TGTGCCAGCAGCTTAGGGGGCAAGAGCACTGAAGCTTTCTTT
CASSLGGKSTEAFF
>.|TRBV24-1|TRBD2|TRBJ2-7
TGTGCCACCAGTGAGGGGGGGACGCCAACCTTCGGCGAGCAGTACTTC
CATSEGGTPTFGEQYF